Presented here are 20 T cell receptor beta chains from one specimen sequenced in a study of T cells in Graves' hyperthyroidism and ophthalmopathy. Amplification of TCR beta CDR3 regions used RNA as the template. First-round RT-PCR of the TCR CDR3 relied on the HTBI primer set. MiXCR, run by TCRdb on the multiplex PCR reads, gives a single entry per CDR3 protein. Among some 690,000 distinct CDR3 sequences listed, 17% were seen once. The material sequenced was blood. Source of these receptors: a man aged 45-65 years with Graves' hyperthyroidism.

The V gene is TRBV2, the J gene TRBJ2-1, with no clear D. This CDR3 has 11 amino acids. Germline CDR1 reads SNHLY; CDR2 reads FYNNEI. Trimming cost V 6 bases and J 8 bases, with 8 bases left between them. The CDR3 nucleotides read TGTGCCAGCAGCGCCTTTTATGAGCAGTTCTTC. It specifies CASSAFYEQFF.

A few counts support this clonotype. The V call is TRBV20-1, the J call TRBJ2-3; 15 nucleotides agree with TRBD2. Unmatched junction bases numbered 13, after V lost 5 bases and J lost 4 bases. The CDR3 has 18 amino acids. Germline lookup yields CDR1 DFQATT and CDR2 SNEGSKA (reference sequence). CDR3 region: CSAGTWTSGRARADTQYF. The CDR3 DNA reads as TGCAGTGCTGGAACCTGGACTAGCGGGAGGGCCAGGGCAGATACGCAGTATTTT.

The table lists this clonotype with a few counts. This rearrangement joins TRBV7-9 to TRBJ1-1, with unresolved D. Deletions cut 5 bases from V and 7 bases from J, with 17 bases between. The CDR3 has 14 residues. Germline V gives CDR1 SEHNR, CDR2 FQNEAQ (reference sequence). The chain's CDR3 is CASSKPRGKGEAFF. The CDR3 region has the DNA TGTGCCAGCAGCAAACCCCGAGGTAAGGGTGAAGCTTTCTTT.

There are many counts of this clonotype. CDR3 coding DNA: TGCGCCAGCAGCGGACTAGCGGGAGGATCGGCCGAGCAGTACTTC. Its translation is CASSGLAGGSAEQYF. V usage is TRBV5-1 and J usage is TRBJ2-7, with TRBD2 matching over 14 bases. V was clipped by 4 bases and J by 6 bases; unmatched bases: 6. CDR1 is SGHRS and CDR2 is YFSETQ in the germline V gene. This CDR3 has 15 residues.

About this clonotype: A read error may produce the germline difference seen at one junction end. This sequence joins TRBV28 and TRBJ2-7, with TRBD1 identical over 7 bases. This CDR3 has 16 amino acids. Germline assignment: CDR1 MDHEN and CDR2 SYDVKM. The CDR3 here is CASPPSTGTVTYEQCF. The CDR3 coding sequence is TGTGCCAGCCCACCTAGTACCGGGACAGTCACCTACGAGCAGTGCTTC.

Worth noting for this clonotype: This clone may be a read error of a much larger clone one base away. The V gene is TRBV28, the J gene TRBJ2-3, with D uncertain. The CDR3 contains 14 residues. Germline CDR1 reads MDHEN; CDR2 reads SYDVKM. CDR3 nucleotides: TGTGCCAGCAGTTCAGTTGTCAGGATAGATACGCGGTATTTT. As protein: CASSSVVRIDTRYF.

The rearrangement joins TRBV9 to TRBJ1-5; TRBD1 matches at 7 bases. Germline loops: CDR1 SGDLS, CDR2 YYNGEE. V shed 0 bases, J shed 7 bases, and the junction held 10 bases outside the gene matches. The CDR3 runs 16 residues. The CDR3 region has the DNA TGTGCCAGCAGCGTAGACGGGAGGACAGGAGGACAGCCCCAGCATTTT. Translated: CASSVDGRTGGQPQHF.

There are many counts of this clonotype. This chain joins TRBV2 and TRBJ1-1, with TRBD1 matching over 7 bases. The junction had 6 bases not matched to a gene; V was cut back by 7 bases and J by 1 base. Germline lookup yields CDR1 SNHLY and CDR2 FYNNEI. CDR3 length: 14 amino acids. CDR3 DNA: TGTGCCAGCACTACACAGGGGACGAACACTGAAGCTTTCTTT. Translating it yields CASTTQGTNTEAFF.

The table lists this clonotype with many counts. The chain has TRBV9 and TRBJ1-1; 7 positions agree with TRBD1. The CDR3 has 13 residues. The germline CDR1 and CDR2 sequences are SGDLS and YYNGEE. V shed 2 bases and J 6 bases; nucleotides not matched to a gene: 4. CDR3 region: CASSVDRAAEAFF. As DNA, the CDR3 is TGTGCCAGCAGCGTCGACAGGGCTGCTGAAGCTTTCTTT. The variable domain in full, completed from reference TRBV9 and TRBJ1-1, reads DSGVTQTPKHLITATGQRVTLRCSPRSGDLSVYWYQQSLDQGLQFLIQYYNGEERAKGNILERFSAQQFPDLHSELNLSSLELGDSALYFCASSVDRAAEAFFGQGTRLTVV.

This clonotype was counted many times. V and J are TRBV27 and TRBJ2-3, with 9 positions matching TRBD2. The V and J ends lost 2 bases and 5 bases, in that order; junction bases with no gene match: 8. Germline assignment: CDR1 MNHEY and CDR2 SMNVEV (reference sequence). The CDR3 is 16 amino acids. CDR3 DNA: TGTGCCAGCAGTTTAGAAGTAGCGGGAGCCCTAGATACGCAGTATTTT. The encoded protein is CASSLEVAGALDTQYF.

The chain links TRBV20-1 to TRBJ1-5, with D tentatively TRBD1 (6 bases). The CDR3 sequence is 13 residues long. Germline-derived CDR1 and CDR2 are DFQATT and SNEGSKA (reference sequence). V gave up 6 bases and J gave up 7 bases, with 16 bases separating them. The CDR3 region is CSAQTRGPQPQHF. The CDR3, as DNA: TGCAGTGCCCAGACCAGGGGCCCACAGCCCCAGCATTTT.

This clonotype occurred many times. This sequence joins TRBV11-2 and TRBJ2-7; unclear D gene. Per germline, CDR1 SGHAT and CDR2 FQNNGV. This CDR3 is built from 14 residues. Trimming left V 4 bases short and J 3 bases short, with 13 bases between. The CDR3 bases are TGTGCCAGCAGCTCCCAAGTTCAAGGCTACGAGCAGTACTTC. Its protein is CASSSQVQGYEQYF.

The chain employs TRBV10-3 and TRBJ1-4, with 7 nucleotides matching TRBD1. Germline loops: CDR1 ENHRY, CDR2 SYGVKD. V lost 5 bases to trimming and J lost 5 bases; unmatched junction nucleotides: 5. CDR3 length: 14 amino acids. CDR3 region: CAISPRGKNEKLFF. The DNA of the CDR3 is TGTGCCATCAGTCCCAGGGGGAAGAATGAAAAACTGTTTTTT.

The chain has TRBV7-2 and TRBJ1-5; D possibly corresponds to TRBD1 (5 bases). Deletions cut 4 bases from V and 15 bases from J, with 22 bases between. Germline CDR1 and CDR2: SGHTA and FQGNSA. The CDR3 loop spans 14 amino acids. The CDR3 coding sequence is TGTGCCAGCAGCTCCACTTATCAAGGGGCAAGTCGGCATTTT. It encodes CASSSTYQGASRHF.

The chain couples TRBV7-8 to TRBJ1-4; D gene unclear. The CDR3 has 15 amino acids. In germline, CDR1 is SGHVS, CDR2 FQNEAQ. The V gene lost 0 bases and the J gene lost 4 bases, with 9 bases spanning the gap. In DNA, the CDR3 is TGTGCCAGCAGCTTAGCGGGCAGCTTTAATGAAAAACTGTTTTTT. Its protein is CASSLAGSFNEKLFF.

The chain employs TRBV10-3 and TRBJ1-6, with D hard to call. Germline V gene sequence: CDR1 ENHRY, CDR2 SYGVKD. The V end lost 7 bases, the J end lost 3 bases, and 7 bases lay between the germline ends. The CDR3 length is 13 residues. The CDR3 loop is CAINSDYNSPLHF. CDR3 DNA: TGTGCCATCAACTCAGACTATAATTCACCCCTCCACTTT.

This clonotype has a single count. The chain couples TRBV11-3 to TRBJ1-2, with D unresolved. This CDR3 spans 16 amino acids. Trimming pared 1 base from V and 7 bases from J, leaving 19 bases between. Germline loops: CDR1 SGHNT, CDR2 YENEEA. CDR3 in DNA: TGTGCCAGCAGCTTAGTTCGTGGTCCAACCTCGAGTGGCTACACCTTC. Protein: CASSLVRGPTSSGYTF.

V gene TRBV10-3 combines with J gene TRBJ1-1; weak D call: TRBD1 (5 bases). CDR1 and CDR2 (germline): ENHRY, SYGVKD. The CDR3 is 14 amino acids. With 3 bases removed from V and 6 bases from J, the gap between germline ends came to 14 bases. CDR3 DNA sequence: TGTGCCATCAGTGATTTACTTCGGGACGCTGAAGCTTTCTTT. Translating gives CAISDLLRDAEAFF.

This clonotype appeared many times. The CDR3 here is CASRGVGRAGEQYF. The CDR3 DNA reads TGTGCCAGCAGGGGTGTCGGGAGGGCCGGTGAGCAGTACTTC. V and J are TRBV2 and TRBJ2-7; 8 positions agree with TRBD2. Germline V gene sequence: CDR1 SNHLY, CDR2 FYNNEI. CDR3 size: 14 residues. V was clipped by 6 bases and J by 7 bases; unmatched bases: 11.

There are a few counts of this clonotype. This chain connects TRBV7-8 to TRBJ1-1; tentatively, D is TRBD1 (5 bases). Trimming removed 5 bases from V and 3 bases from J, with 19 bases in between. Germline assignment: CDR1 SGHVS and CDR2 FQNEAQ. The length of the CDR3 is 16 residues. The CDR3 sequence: CASSRGRGRRDTEAFF. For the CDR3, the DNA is TGTGCCAGCAGCCGAGGGAGGGGCAGGAGGGACACTGAAGCTTTCTTT.